The rows below give T cell receptor beta chains drawn from one sample of a study of cytomegalovirus exposure and HLA in healthy donors. Data came from immunoSEQ multiplex PCR; TCRdb stores just in-frame clones and leaves some out. The sample yields a few hundred thousand clones, approximately 85% seen once. Sequenced input: PBMCs. The receptor set was obtained from a man in his thirties or forties in good health and CMV-seronegative. Both conserved end residues are part of each CDR3. Fields, in order: D gene, J gene, V gene, clone size, CDR3 DNA, CDR3 protein. The D gene is left open where the match is weak. Not all rows give a size; the values are once, few, many and, for expanded clones, a class.

.	TRBJ1-5	TRBV21-1	.	TGTGCCAGCAGCCCGGCAAGGGCGGTTCTGGGAGCCCAGCATTTT	CASSPARAVLGAQHF
.	TRBJ1-1	TRBV4-1	.	TGCGCCAGCAGCCAAGGGGGGCAGGCTGGGGAAGCTTTCTTT	CASSQGGQAGEAFF
TRBD2	TRBJ2-2	TRBV11-2	.	TGTGCCAGCAGCCTCCACGGCGGGGGGGCCACCGGGGAGCTGTTTTTT	CASSLHGGGATGELFF
TRBD1	TRBJ1-2	TRBV5-1	.	TGCGCCAGCAGCTTGGCACTCGAACCCCGGGACAGGGTTGACTATGGCTACACCTTC	CASSLALEPRDRVDYGYTF
.	TRBJ2-7	TRBV9	once	TGTGCCAGCAGCGTAGGGGCAGGGCCCTACGAGCAGTACTTC	CASSVGAGPYEQYF
TRBD1	TRBJ1-1	TRBV5-1	once	TGCGCCAGCAGCTTGGACGCCGGGACAGGGGTAGTTGAAGCTTTCTTT	CASSLDAGTGVVEAFF
.	TRBJ1-2	TRBV6-1	.	TGTGCCAGCAGGGGGACACCTCTGTCATACTATGGCTACACCTTC	CASRGTPLSYYGYTF
.	TRBJ1-2	TRBV30	.	TGTGCCTGGAGTGTAGTGGGGGGATGGGGCTACACCTTC	CAWSVVGGWGYTF
.	TRBJ2-2	TRBV30	.	TGTGCCTGGGAGCCGGAGCAGGGTGGAGTCACCGGGGAGCTGTTTTTT	CAWEPEQGGVTGELFF
.	TRBJ2-1	TRBV11-3	.	TGTGCCAGCAGCTTAGATATGGGGGCAGGTGAGCAGTTCTTC	CASSLDMGAGEQFF
.	TRBJ2-1	TRBV6-6	.	TGTGCCAGCGGATGGGGAGGTAATGAGCAGTTCTTC	CASGWGGNEQFF
TRBD1	TRBJ2-2	TRBV6-5	.	TGTGCCAGCAGACCCGGACAGGGGGCTACCGGGGAGCTGTTTTTT	CASRPGQGATGELFF
.	TRBJ1-2	TRBV4-1	.	TGCGCCAGCAGCCGGATCGACATGACCGGCTACACCTTC	CASSRIDMTGYTF
.	TRBJ1-3	TRBV29-1	.	TGCAGCGTTGAAATTGTCGGGGACACCTCTGGAAACACCATATATTTT	CSVEIVGDTSGNTIYF
.	TRBJ1-2	TRBV5-4	.	TGTGCCAGCAGCTTGAGTTACAACGACTATGGCTACACCTTC	CASSLSYNDYGYTF
TRBD1	TRBJ1-5	TRBV18	.	TGTGCCAGCTCACAATGGACAGGGGGCAATCAGCCCCAGCATTTT	CASSQWTGGNQPQHF
.	TRBJ2-7	TRBV5-6	.	TGTGCCAGCAGCACCGAACAGAGTAGGTACGAGCAGTACTTC	CASSTEQSRYEQYF
.	TRBJ1-1	TRBV10-1	.	TGCGCCAGCAGTGAGTCCGGTTGGGGCGGAGGGACTGAAGCTTTCTTT	CASSESGWGGGTEAFF
TRBD1	TRBJ2-7	TRBV13	.	TGTGCCAGCAGCCCTCCGGGACAGAGCTACGAGCAGTACTTC	CASSPPGQSYEQYF
.	TRBJ2-2	TRBV27	once	TGTGCCAGCAGTTTATTACAGTCCACCGGGGAGCTGTTTTTT	CASSLLQSTGELFF
.	TRBJ1-6	TRBV2	.	TGTGCCAGCAGTGAATGGGCAGGTGTCTTTAATTCACCCCTCCACTTT	CASSEWAGVFNSPLHF
.	TRBJ2-1	TRBV27	.	TGTGCCAGCAGTCTGGACAGAAGCTCCTACAATGAGCAGTTCTTC	CASSLDRSSYNEQFF
TRBD2	TRBJ2-7	TRBV15	.	TGTGCCACCAGCAGAGATGTGTCTAGCGGGGGCTACGAGCAGTACTTC	CATSRDVSSGGYEQYF
.	TRBJ2-5	TRBV30	.	TGTGCCTGGAGAGCCCCTAGCCGGGAGACCCAGTACTTC	CAWRAPSRETQYF
.	TRBJ1-2	TRBV7-2	.	TGTGCCAGCAGCCCCCGGGGGGAGGTTTTTTTACATGGCTACACCTTC	CASSPRGEVFLHGYTF
.	TRBJ2-7	TRBV5-4	few	TGTGCCAGCAGCTTGTTCCGGGAGCAGTACTTC	CASSLFREQYF
TRBD2	TRBJ2-2	TRBV5-1	.	TGCGCCAGCAGCACTAAGCGGGGGGGCCCTACCGGGGAGCTGTTTTTT	CASSTKRGGPTGELFF
TRBD1	TRBJ1-2	TRBV6-5	.	TGTGCCAGCAGAGGGGGCGCCACTGGTGGCTACACCTTC	CASRGGATGGYTF
TRBD1	TRBJ1-2	TRBV6-5	.	TGTGCCAGCAGTTTTGACAGGGGCGCGTTACATGGCTACACCTTC	CASSFDRGALHGYTF
.	TRBJ2-5	TRBV7-2	.	TGTGCCAGCAGCCGCCCGGGCAGGGCGCACCAAGAGACCCAGTACTTC	CASSRPGRAHQETQYF
.	TRBJ2-3	TRBV6-6	.	TGTGCCAGCAGTTACTCGGCGGGGAGCACAGATACGCAGTATTTT	CASSYSAGSTDTQYF
.	TRBJ1-6	TRBV9	.	TGTGCCAGCAGCGTAGGGGAAGGGGCAGGCTCACCCCTCCACTTT	CASSVGEGAGSPLHF
.	TRBJ1-1	TRBV6-6	.	TGTGCCAGCAGTTACGGGGGCTTGGTTACTGAAGCTTTCTTT	CASSYGGLVTEAFF
.	TRBJ1-5	TRBV6-4	.	TGTGCCAGCAGTGACTCGGGTCGCCCAACGACAGGTTTTTGCAATCAGCCCCAGCATTTT	CASSDSGRPTTGFCNQPQHF
.	TRBJ1-5	TRBV19	.	TGTGCCAGTAGTAGAGCGGGGCAGCCCCAGCATTTT	CASSRAGQPQHF
.	TRBJ1-3	TRBV29-1	.	TGCAGCGTAGACGGGGGCTCTGGAAACACCATATATTTT	CSVDGGSGNTIYF
.	TRBJ2-5	TRBV5-1	.	TGCGCCAGCAGCAGGACTCCAACCGCTTTAGAGACCCAGTACTTC	CASSRTPTALETQYF
.	TRBJ2-3	TRBV7-9	.	TGTGCCAGCACACCGGGAACAGATACGCAGTATTTT	CASTPGTDTQYF
.	TRBJ2-7	TRBV19	.	TGTGCCAGTAGTATAGACAGTTCCTACGAGCAGTACTTC	CASSIDSSYEQYF
.	TRBJ2-5	TRBV7-2	once	TGTGCCAGCAGCCTGATGATGACGAGGGAGACCCAGTACTTC	CASSLMMTRETQYF
.	TRBJ1-5	TRBV5-1	.	TGCGCCAGCAGCTCGACAGGTGGGGATCAGCCCCAGCATTTT	CASSSTGGDQPQHF
.	TRBJ2-2	TRBV7-9	once	TGTGCCAGCAGCGGGGCAGGAGTCGGGGAGCTGTTTTTT	CASSGAGVGELFF
.	TRBJ1-1	TRBV27	.	TGTGCCAGCAAGTACGGGAACACTGAAGCTTTCTTT	CASKYGNTEAFF
.	TRBJ1-4	TRBV2	.	TGTGCCAGCAGTGGGAATACAGGCGGAGCAACTAATGAAAAACTGTTTTTT	CASSGNTGGATNEKLFF